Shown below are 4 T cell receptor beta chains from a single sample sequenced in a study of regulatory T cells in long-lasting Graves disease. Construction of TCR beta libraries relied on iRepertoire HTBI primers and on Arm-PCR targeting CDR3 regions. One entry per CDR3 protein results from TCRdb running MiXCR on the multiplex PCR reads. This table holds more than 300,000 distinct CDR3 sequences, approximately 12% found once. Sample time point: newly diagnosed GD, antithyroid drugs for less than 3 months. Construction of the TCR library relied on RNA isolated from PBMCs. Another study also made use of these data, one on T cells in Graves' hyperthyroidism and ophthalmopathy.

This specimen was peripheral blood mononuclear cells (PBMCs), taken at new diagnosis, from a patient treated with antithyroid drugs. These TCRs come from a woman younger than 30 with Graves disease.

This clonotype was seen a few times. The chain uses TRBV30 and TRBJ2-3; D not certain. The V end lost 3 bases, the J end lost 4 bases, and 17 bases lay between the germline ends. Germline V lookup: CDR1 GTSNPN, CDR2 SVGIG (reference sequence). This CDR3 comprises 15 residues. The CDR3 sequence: CAWRAGVGTADTQYF. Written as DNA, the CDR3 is TGTGCCTGGAGGGCCGGCGTGGGAACCGCAGATACGCAGTATTTT. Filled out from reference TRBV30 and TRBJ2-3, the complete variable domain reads SQTIHQWPATLVQPVGSPLSLECTVEGTSNPNLYWYRQAAGRGLQLLFYSVGIGQISSEVPQNLSASRPQDRQFILSSKKLLLSDSGFYLCAWRAGVGTADTQYFGPGTRLTVL.

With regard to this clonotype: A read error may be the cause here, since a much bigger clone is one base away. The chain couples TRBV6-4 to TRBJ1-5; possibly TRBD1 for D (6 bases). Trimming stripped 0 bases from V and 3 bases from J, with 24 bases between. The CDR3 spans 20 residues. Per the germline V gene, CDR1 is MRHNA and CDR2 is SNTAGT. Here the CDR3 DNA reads TGTGCCAGCAGTGACTCGTGGCGGGAAGTACAAACAGGGACCAATCAGCCCCAGCATTTT. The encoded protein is CASSDSWREVQTGTNQPQHF.

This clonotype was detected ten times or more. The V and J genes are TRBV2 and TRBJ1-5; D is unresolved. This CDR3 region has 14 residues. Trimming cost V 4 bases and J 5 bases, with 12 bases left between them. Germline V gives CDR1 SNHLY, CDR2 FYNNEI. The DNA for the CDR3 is TGTGCCAGCAGTGGGCCTTTACCCCATCAGCCCCAGCATTTT. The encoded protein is CASSGPLPHQPQHF.

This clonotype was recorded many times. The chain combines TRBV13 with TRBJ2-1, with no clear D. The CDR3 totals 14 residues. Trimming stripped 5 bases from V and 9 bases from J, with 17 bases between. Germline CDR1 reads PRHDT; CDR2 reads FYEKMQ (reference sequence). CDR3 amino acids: CASSLWSRLREQFF. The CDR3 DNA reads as TGTGCCAGCAGCCTCTGGTCAAGATTACGTGAGCAGTTCTTC.